The 6 T cell receptor beta chains in this list originate from one sample, sequenced in a study of blood T cell repertoires in COVID-19. Some clones are missing from TCRdb's copy, which holds only in-frame ones; the method was immunoSEQ multiplex PCR. Here the sample spans tens of thousands of clones, 80% being singletons. The specimen sequenced was peripheral blood. The receptor source for this set is a woman in her seventies with acute or convalescent COVID-19.

This clone appeared once. The chain joins TRBV12-5 to TRBJ1-1, with a possible D match to TRBD1 (6 bases). The CDR3 totals 15 residues. Trimming removed 3 bases at V and 0 bases at J, with 11 bases between. Germline V gives CDR1 LGHNT, CDR2 FRNRAP. The CDR3 bases are TGTGCTAGTGGTTTCTTGGACAGAATGAACACTGAAGCTTTCTTT. Its translation is CASGFLDRMNTEAFF.

This chain links TRBV19 with TRBJ2-7; possible D gene TRBD1, 6 bases. V lost 9 bases, J lost 1 base, and 10 bases lay in between. The CDR3 extends over 12 amino acids. Germline CDR1 is LNHDA and CDR2 is SQIVND (reference sequence). CDR3 nucleotides: TGTGCCAGCCGGGACAATTCCTACGAGCAGTACTTC. Translating it yields CASRDNSYEQYF.

The rearrangement joins TRBV3-1 (or the pseudogene TRBV3-2) to TRBJ1-6; no definite D call. Between the trimmed V and J ends, which lost 3 bases and 0 bases, there was a span of 12 bases. Germline loops: CDR1 LGHDT, CDR2 YNNKEL (reference sequence). The CDR3 has 17 residues. The CDR3 bases are TGTGCCAGCAGCCAGAGTGTCACCGGCTCCTATAATTCACCCCTCCACTTT. The encoded protein is CASSQSVTGSYNSPLHF.

The CDR3 coding sequence is TGTGCCAGTAGTATAGATCGGAGAGGAGAGAACACTGAAGCTTTCTTT. This codes for CASSIDRRGENTEAFF. The chain couples TRBV19 to TRBJ1-1; D remains ambiguous. Trimming took 0 bases from V and 1 from J, leaving 12 bases between them. The germline V gene has CDR1 LNHDA and CDR2 SQIVND (reference sequence). CDR3 length: 16 amino acids.

The V and J genes are TRBV7-9 and TRBJ1-2; weak D call: TRBD1 (6 bases). Germline values: CDR1 SEHNR, CDR2 FQNEAQ (reference sequence). CDR3 length equals 14 residues. The V gene lost 5 bases and the J gene lost 4 bases, with 14 bases spanning the gap. The CDR3 here is CASSDPVDSYGYTF. CDR3 sequence (DNA): TGTGCCAGCAGCGATCCGGTGGACAGCTATGGCTACACCTTC.

DNA for the CDR3: TGTGCCAGCAGCCAACTCACAGGGGGAGAAAAACTGTTTTTT. This sequence encodes CASSQLTGGEKLFF. The V gene is TRBV4-2, the J gene TRBJ1-4; 8 positions match TRBD1. The germline V gene encodes CDR1 LGHNA and CDR2 YNFKEQ. This CDR3 is 14 amino acids long. After removal of 2 bases from V and 8 bases from J, the junction contained 4 bases not matched to a gene.